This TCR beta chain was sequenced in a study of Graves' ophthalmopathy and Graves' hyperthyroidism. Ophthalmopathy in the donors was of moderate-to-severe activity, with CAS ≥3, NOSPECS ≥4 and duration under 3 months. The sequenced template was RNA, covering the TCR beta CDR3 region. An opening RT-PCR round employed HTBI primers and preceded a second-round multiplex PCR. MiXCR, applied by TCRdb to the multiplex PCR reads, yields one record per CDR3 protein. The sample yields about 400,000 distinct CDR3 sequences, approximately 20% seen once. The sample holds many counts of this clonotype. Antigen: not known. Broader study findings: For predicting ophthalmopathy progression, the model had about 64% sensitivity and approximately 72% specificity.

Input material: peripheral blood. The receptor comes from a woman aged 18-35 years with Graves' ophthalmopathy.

CDR3 sequence: CASSLRPTSATNEQYF. The CDR3 nucleotides are TGTGCCAGCAGCCTACGCCCGACTAGCGCGACGAACGAGCAGTACTTC. V usage is TRBV7-2 and J usage is TRBJ2-7; 8 bases fit TRBD2. The V and J ends lost 5 bases and 5 bases, in that order; junction bases with no gene match: 14. Germline loops: CDR1 SGHTA, CDR2 FQGNSA. The CDR3 sequence is 16 residues long.